The 29 T cell receptor beta chains below were found in one sample sequenced in a study of blood T cell repertoires in COVID-19 (dated by TCRdb to 2018 to 2021). Libraries were made using the immunoSEQ multiplex PCR assay. Entries here come from immuneACCESS through TCRdb and include only in-frame sequences with V and J called. Some clones fail to appear in such tables; in the studies checked, an unresolved V gene covers under half of the shortfall, and the cause of the remainder is unknown. This sample comprises some 240,000 clones, around four fifths of them detected only once. The ten biggest clones cover about 5.6% of the sample. Material: peripheral blood. The origin of the receptors is a woman between 70 and 85 years old with COVID-19, enrolled during active disease.

The chain joins TRBV28 to TRBJ2-7; TRBD1 aligns across 9 bases. The V segment lost 3 bases and the J segment 0 bases; nucleotides outside the gene matches: 3. CDR1 is MDHEN and CDR2 is SYDVKM in the germline V gene. This CDR3 has 15 amino acids. CDR3 DNA: TGTGCCAGCAGTTTTTACAGGGGGCTCTCCTACGAGCAGTACTTC. The encoded protein is CASSFYRGLSYEQYF.

The chain combines TRBV7-6 with TRBJ1-2; 10 nucleotides line up with TRBD1. This CDR3 has 16 residues. Germline trimming cut 2 bases from V and 6 bases from J; bases unmatched to any gene: 9. Germline CDR1 reads SGHVS; CDR2 reads FNYEAQ. CDR3 sequence: CASSLLWTGGLDGYTF. CDR3 sequence (DNA): TGTGCCAGCAGCTTACTTTGGACAGGGGGGTTGGATGGCTACACCTTC.

The J gene is TRBJ2-1, the V gene TRBV6-6; no reliable D call. CDR3 length equals 14 residues. The germline CDR1 and CDR2 sequences are MNHNY and SVGAGI (reference sequence). Trimming shortened V by 0 bases and J by 9 bases, and 12 bases separated the two germline ends. CDR3 protein: CASSYSPILVEQFF. The DNA of the CDR3 is TGTGCCAGCAGTTACTCCCCTATATTGGTTGAGCAGTTCTTC.

The J gene is TRBJ1-1, the V gene TRBV30; tentatively, D is TRBD1 (5 bases). Germline-derived CDR1 and CDR2 are GTSNPN and SVGIG (reference sequence). The CDR3 extends over 13 amino acids. V was trimmed by 4 bases and J by 3 bases, leaving 12 bases between them. In DNA, the CDR3 is TGTGCCTGGACCGGACGGGGGGACACTGAAGCTTTCTTT. Its translation is CAWTGRGDTEAFF.

This CDR3 is CAISEPGQSYEQYF. CDR3 nucleotides: TGTGCCATCAGTGAACCAGGACAGTCCTACGAGCAGTACTTC. The genes are TRBV10-3 and TRBJ2-7; D perhaps matches TRBD1 (6 bases). Looked up from germline, CDR1 is ENHRY and CDR2 is SYGVKD. The V end lost 3 bases, the J end lost 1 base, and 10 bases lay between the germline ends. CDR3 length: 14 amino acids.

V is TRBV5-1 and J is TRBJ2-5, with a weak D call TRBD2 (5 bases). Per the germline V gene, CDR1 is SGHRS and CDR2 is YFSETQ. Trimming removed 4 bases from V and 5 bases from J, with 12 bases in between. The CDR3 spans 13 residues. CDR3 coding DNA: TGCGCCAGCAGCGGAGGAAAGATGGAGACCCAGTACTTC. Encoded protein: CASSGGKMETQYF.

This clone was observed once. This chain links TRBV7-8 with TRBJ1-6; D uncertain. Trimming took off 8 bases at V and 7 bases at J, with 21 bases between the two ends. Germline V gene data show CDR1 as SGHVS and CDR2 as FQNEAQ. The CDR3 is 16 amino acids. The CDR3 sequence: CASRLGGSVVNSPLHF. For the CDR3, the DNA is TGTGCCAGCCGCCTAGGAGGGAGTGTAGTAAATTCACCCCTCCACTTT.

V and J are TRBV18 and TRBJ1-2, with TRBD1 matching over 9 bases. Losses at the gene ends were 3 bases for V and 3 bases for J; bases not matched to a gene: 14. This CDR3 has 18 residues. From germline, CDR1 is KGHSH and CDR2 LQKENI. The CDR3 bases are TGTGCCAGCTCACCCTTCGTGAGTCCGGGACAGGGTGACTATGGCTACACCTTC. Translating gives CASSPFVSPGQGDYGYTF.

V is TRBV7-9 and J is TRBJ1-1, with 9 bases fitting TRBD1. Germline trimming cut 5 bases from V and 3 bases from J; bases unmatched to any gene: 4. Germline V gives CDR1 SEHNR, CDR2 FQNEAQ (reference sequence). This CDR3 is built from 14 residues. CDR3 sequence: CASSTGQGHTEAFF. The CDR3, as DNA: TGTGCCAGCAGCACGGGACAGGGCCACACTGAAGCTTTCTTT.

V is TRBV20-1 and J is TRBJ2-1; TRBD2 might be the D (6 bases). This CDR3 comprises 10 residues. V dropped 4 bases and J dropped 12 bases, with 10 bases sitting between them. Germline CDR1 and CDR2: DFQATT and SNEGSKA (reference sequence). CDR3 coding DNA: TGCAGTGCTAAGGACTATCGGCAGTTCTTC. Protein product: CSAKDYRQFF.

The gene calls are TRBV28 and TRBJ1-3, with 10 nucleotides matching TRBD1. After removal of 2 bases from V and 8 bases from J, the junction contained 12 bases not matched to a gene. Germline V gives CDR1 MDHEN, CDR2 SYDVKM. The CDR3 has 17 amino acids. The chain's CDR3 is CASSLTKSRQGAYTIYF. CDR3 DNA sequence: TGTGCCAGCAGTTTAACGAAAAGCCGACAGGGGGCTTACACCATATATTTT.

V is TRBV19 and J is TRBJ1-5, with D maybe TRBD1 (6 bases). Between the trimmed V and J ends, which lost 7 bases and 2 bases, there was a span of 15 bases. CDR3 length equals 15 residues. Germline V gives CDR1 LNHDA, CDR2 SQIVND (reference sequence). CDR3 amino acids: CASIKNRAGNQPQHF. CDR3 nucleotides: TGTGCCAGTATCAAAAACAGGGCCGGCAATCAGCCCCAGCATTTT.

The CDR3 loop reads CASSLRVGNQPQHF. Here the CDR3 DNA reads TGTGCCAGCAGCCTCAGGGTAGGCAATCAGCCCCAGCATTTT. The J gene is TRBJ1-5, the V gene TRBV7-2; maybe TRBD1 (5 bases). Per the germline V gene, CDR1 is SGHTA and CDR2 is FQGNSA. V dropped 5 bases and J dropped 2 bases, with 10 bases sitting between them. This CDR3 is 14 amino acids long.

The rearrangement links TRBV28 to TRBJ2-1; D not resolved. Trimming cost V 6 bases and J 8 bases, with 8 bases left between them. The germline V gene has CDR1 MDHEN and CDR2 SYDVKM. The CDR3 extends over 11 amino acids. The CDR3 DNA follows: TGTGCCAGCAGCTTCTCCCATGAGCAGTTCTTC. It is translated as CASSFSHEQFF.

The chain uses TRBV5-8 and TRBJ1-1, with unresolved D. The CDR3 extends over 14 amino acids. Trimming left V 0 bases short and J 2 bases short, with 8 bases between. In germline, CDR1 is SGHTS, CDR2 YDEGEE. CDR3 loop: CASSLAWANTEAFF. The CDR3 region has the DNA TGTGCCAGCAGCTTGGCCTGGGCAAACACTGAAGCTTTCTTT.

This clone was counted between two and nine times. The chain uses TRBV5-1 and TRBJ2-7; possible D gene TRBD2, 7 bases. The CDR3 sequence is 15 residues long. Germline CDR1 and CDR2: SGHRS and YFSETQ. Between the trimmed V and J ends, which lost 3 bases and 4 bases, there was a span of 17 bases. CDR3 DNA: TGCGCCAGCAGCTGGAATGACGGGGGGCGATACGAGCAGTACTTC. Translation gives CASSWNDGGRYEQYF.

The V and J genes are TRBV15 and TRBJ1-4; D remains unclear. In germline, CDR1 is LNHNV, CDR2 YYDKDF (reference sequence). Trimming stripped 5 bases from V and 8 bases from J, with 12 bases between. This CDR3 has 13 amino acids. DNA for the CDR3: TGTGCCACCAGCCTCCGTTCGGAGGAAAAACTGTTTTTT. Translation: CATSLRSEEKLFF.

The J gene is TRBJ2-3, the V gene TRBV10-3; possible D gene TRBD2, 6 bases. V shed 7 bases and J shed 2 bases, with 10 bases lying between them. The CDR3 is made up of 13 amino acids. CDR1 is ENHRY, CDR2 SYGVKD, per germline. The CDR3 spells CAIKAGPTDTQYF. CDR3 nucleotide sequence: TGTGCCATCAAGGCGGGACCCACAGATACGCAGTATTTT.

V is TRBV11-3 and J is TRBJ2-1; a possible D gene is TRBD2 (6 bases). Germline CDR1 SGHNT, CDR2 YENEEA. Trimming took off 4 bases at V and 4 bases at J, with 17 bases between the two ends. This CDR3 is built from 16 residues. CDR3 protein: CASSSRSSGRYNEQFF. CDR3 sequence (DNA): TGTGCCAGCAGCTCGAGATCTTCCGGGAGATACAATGAGCAGTTCTTC.

This sequence joins TRBV5-4 and TRBJ2-5, with TRBD2 identical over 9 bases. CDR3 length: 17 amino acids. Germline values: CDR1 SGHNT, CDR2 YYREEE (reference sequence). The V segment lost 4 bases and the J segment 5 bases; nucleotides outside the gene matches: 15. Here the CDR3 DNA reads TGTGCCAGCAGCCCAGATCCGGGACTAGCCGCCGTTGAGACCCAGTACTTC. It codes for CASSPDPGLAAVETQYF.

This chain joins TRBV6-2 or TRBV6-3 and TRBJ2-1; possible D gene TRBD2, 6 bases. Trimming removed 3 bases from V and 6 bases from J, with 12 bases in between. CDR3 length: 14 residues. Per germline, CDR1 MNHEY and CDR2 SVGEGT. The CDR3 protein is CASSYAGLVNEQFF. The CDR3 DNA sequence: TGTGCCAGCAGTTATGCGGGATTAGTCAATGAGCAGTTCTTC.

The V gene is TRBV19, the J gene TRBJ2-1; a weak D match, TRBD2 (6 bases). Germline assignment: CDR1 LNHDA and CDR2 SQIVND (reference sequence). The CDR3 has 14 amino acids. The ends were cut back, 6 bases at V and 6 bases at J, with 15 bases in the middle. CDR3 sequence reads: CASSSLEGPNEQFF. DNA for the CDR3: TGTGCCAGTAGCTCTTTGGAGGGCCCCAATGAGCAGTTCTTC.

The CDR3 reads CASSPGTAYSGNTIYF. CDR3 sequence (DNA): TGTGCCAGTAGCCCCGGGACAGCCTACTCTGGAAACACCATATATTTT. V usage is TRBV19 and J usage is TRBJ1-3, with 7 bases lining up with TRBD1. Germline loops: CDR1 LNHDA, CDR2 SQIVND (reference sequence). V shed 6 bases, J shed 0 bases, and the junction held 8 bases outside the gene matches. The CDR3 is 16 residues long. The full variable domain, its missing parts supplied by reference TRBV19 and TRBJ1-3, is DGGITQSPKYLFRKEGQNVTLSCEQNLNHDAMYWYRQDPGQGLRLIYYSQIVNDFQKGDIAEGYSVSREKKESFPLTVTSAQKNPTAFYLCASSPGTAYSGNTIYFGEGSWLTVV.

The chain combines TRBV19 with TRBJ2-1; 8 nucleotides agree with TRBD2. The CDR3 runs to 16 residues. Trimming cost V 3 bases and J 0 bases; bases outside gene matches: 4. Germline V gene lookup returns CDR1 LNHDA and CDR2 SQIVND (reference sequence). The CDR3 here is CASSIRGLVSYNEQFF. DNA of the CDR3: TGTGCCAGTAGTATCAGGGGACTAGTCTCCTACAATGAGCAGTTCTTC.

This chain links TRBV5-4 with TRBJ1-1; 8 bases align to TRBD1. Looked up from germline, CDR1 is SGHNT and CDR2 is YYREEE (reference sequence). V lost 3 bases and J lost 1; bases outside the gene matches: 2. The CDR3 extends over 14 amino acids. CDR3 nucleotide sequence: TGTGCCAGCAGCTGGGGACAGGAGAACACTGAAGCTTTCTTT. Translation gives CASSWGQENTEAFF.

The chain has TRBV7-9 and TRBJ1-1; a possible D gene is TRBD1 (5 bases). The V gene's germline CDR1 is SEHNR and CDR2 FQNEAQ (reference sequence). The V end was cut by 2 bases, the J end by 0 bases, with 7 bases between. The CDR3 loop spans 14 amino acids. CDR3 sequence reads: CASSLQGLNTEAFF. The CDR3 bases are TGTGCCAGCAGCTTACAGGGATTGAACACTGAAGCTTTCTTT.

The chain carries TRBV28 and TRBJ1-4; possible D gene TRBD1, 6 bases. The germline V gene has CDR1 MDHEN and CDR2 SYDVKM. The V end was cut by 2 bases, the J end by 4 bases, with 11 bases between. The CDR3 is 15 residues long. The CDR3 DNA reads TGTGCCAGCAGTTTAGTGGGGGCTAGTAATGAAAAACTGTTTTTT. Amino acids: CASSLVGASNEKLFF.

The gene calls are TRBV7-2 and TRBJ2-1; 10 bases map to TRBD2. The V segment lost 3 bases and the J segment 9 bases; nucleotides outside the gene matches: 5. The CDR3 covers 14 residues. Germline V lookup: CDR1 SGHTA, CDR2 FQGNSA. In DNA, the CDR3 is TGTGCCAGCAGCTTGGGACTAGCGAGGGGTGAGCAGTTCTTC. Its protein is CASSLGLARGEQFF.

V and J are TRBV5-6 and TRBJ1-4, with D possibly matching TRBD1 (6 bases). Trimming removed 6 bases at V and 7 bases at J, with 19 bases between. CDR3 length: 15 residues. Germline lookup yields CDR1 SGHDT and CDR2 YYEEEE. The CDR3 protein is CASNPFWGPGEKLFF. DNA for the CDR3: TGTGCCAGCAACCCCTTTTGGGGGCCGGGTGAAAAACTGTTTTTT.